This is a list of T cell receptor beta chains from one sample in a study of OX40 agonist ivuxolimab in advanced cancers. The method was immunoSEQ multiplex PCR; TCRdb's version includes in-frame clones alone and lacks a portion of them. The sample contains tens of thousands of clones, around nine tenths of which appear only once. The source material was CD4+ or CD8+ T cells sorted from blood, sampled in a trial of the OX40 agonist ivuxolimab. All receptors derive from an adult with an advanced solid tumor such as melanoma, head and neck, liver or kidney cancer. Both conserved end residues are trimmed from each CDR3. The order of the fields is V gene, J gene, CDR3 length, CDR3 protein.

v_gene: TRBV19; j_gene: TRBJ2-2; len: 14; CDR3aa: ASTGWNSFNTGELF
v_gene: TRBV7-2; j_gene: TRBJ1-1; len: 12; CDR3aa: ASSALQGVTEAF
v_gene: TRBV7-2; j_gene: TRBJ2-5; len: 12; CDR3aa: ASSPRTGRETQY
v_gene: TRBV19; j_gene: TRBJ1-2; len: 14; CDR3aa: ASSILGQTVNYGYT
v_gene: TRBV7-8; j_gene: TRBJ1-4; len: 14; CDR3aa: ASSPPGGTGYEKLF
v_gene: TRBV6-1; j_gene: TRBJ1-1; len: 9; CDR3aa: ASSERGGAF
v_gene: TRBV18; j_gene: TRBJ1-2; len: 9; CDR3aa: ASSRQQGYT
v_gene: TRBV5-1; j_gene: TRBJ2-5; len: 12; CDR3aa: ASNRDRVSETQY
v_gene: TRBV7-9; j_gene: TRBJ2-1; len: 14; CDR3aa: ASSTRTGKFNNEQF
v_gene: TRBV11-3; j_gene: TRBJ2-3; len: 12; CDR3aa: ASSFLSNADTQY
v_gene: TRBV5-5; j_gene: TRBJ1-2; len: 13; CDR3aa: ASSFEPRTGYGYT
v_gene: TRBV6-5; j_gene: TRBJ2-7; len: 14; CDR3aa: ASSFLPGGRVYEQY
v_gene: TRBV4-2; j_gene: TRBJ2-2; len: 12; CDR3aa: ASSRDYNTGELF
v_gene: TRBV28; j_gene: TRBJ2-5; len: 11; CDR3aa: ASSSLGPLAQY
v_gene: TRBV30; j_gene: TRBJ2-7; len: 11; CDR3aa: AGGGVSSYEQY
v_gene: TRBV2; j_gene: TRBJ2-1; len: 15; CDR3aa: ASSESRERDPYNEQF
v_gene: TRBV11-3; j_gene: TRBJ2-7; len: 10; CDR3aa: ASSLMDGEQY
v_gene: TRBV5-1; j_gene: TRBJ2-3; len: 17; CDR3aa: ASSLVFGTSGRSSDTQY
v_gene: TRBV10-2; j_gene: TRBJ2-1; len: 13; CDR3aa: ASRFSLGGYNEQF
v_gene: TRBV10-2; j_gene: TRBJ2-3; len: 12; CDR3aa: ATLRETHTDTQY
v_gene: TRBV7-3; j_gene: TRBJ2-1; len: 14; CDR3aa: ASSLAGSGVYNEQF
v_gene: TRBV19; j_gene: TRBJ1-2; len: 12; CDR3aa: ASTQPGSGHGYT
v_gene: TRBV19; j_gene: TRBJ2-7; len: 14; CDR3aa: ASSITFSAKSYEQY
v_gene: TRBV7-9; j_gene: TRBJ2-2; len: 11; CDR3aa: ASSLDGSGELF
v_gene: TRBV2; j_gene: TRBJ1-5; len: 12; CDR3aa: ASNVAGLGQPQH
v_gene: TRBV11-3; j_gene: TRBJ2-7; len: 12; CDR3aa: ASSFQDRVNEQY
v_gene: TRBV30; j_gene: TRBJ1-1; len: 11; CDR3aa: AWAGGENTEAF
v_gene: TRBV30; j_gene: TRBJ1-2; len: 11; CDR3aa: AWSVRAPYGYT
v_gene: TRBV7-6; j_gene: TRBJ2-3; len: 12; CDR3aa: ASSREAWGDTQY
v_gene: TRBV4-1; j_gene: TRBJ2-7; len: 16; CDR3aa: ASSQDSLSGTNPYEQY